This T cell receptor beta chain was found in a study of T cells in tumors and immune-related adverse events (dated by TCRdb to 2020 to 2022). On this clone itself: Which antigen it targets is not known. No much larger clonotype is one base removed from it; base qualities were not supplied.

The TCR beta locus was amplified and sequenced using the immunoSEQ assay, from which bulk TCR Vbeta CDR3 data were obtained. Per the source publication's procedure: CDR3s were excluded if they were non-productive, were shorter than 7 amino acids, or did not start with C or end with F/W. Analysis was restricted to specimens with at least 1000 reads, and clonotypes were defined at the amino acid level. To compute clonality, Pielou's evenness was subtracted from 1. To equalize library sizes, abundance-weighted random subsampling with replacement was performed 100 times so that 95% confidence intervals could be reported. The Morisita overlap index was used to quantify repertoire overlap, and the top 40 clones in each specimen were examined for overlap with the irAE. Drawn from immuneACCESS, this table holds only the in-frame rearrangements with V and J called that TCRdb kept. Clones are partly lost; checked studies trace under half to an unresolved V gene and leave the rest unexplained. That table supplies the V and J calls and clone size; D and trimming were determined from the DNA. The sample yields fewer than 25,000 clones; around nine tenths were counted once. The top ten clonotypes cover 1.3% to 1.5% of the sample.

The treatment or condition label on this specimen signifies: nivolumab (PD-1 blockade) given before sampling. The DNeasy Blood and Tissue Kit was used to extract DNA from formalin-fixed paraffin-embedded specimens. The receptor was derived from a female donor with metastatic renal cell carcinoma. Specimen: lymph node tissue, collected from a patient treated with anti-PD-1 therapy.

The CDR3 sequence is CASSYGRSGTEAFF. The nucleotides read TGTGCCAGCAGTTACGGGAGATCGGGGACTGAAGCTTTCTTT. The chain is assembled from TRBV6-6 and TRBJ1-1, with the D segment identity uncertain. The CDR3 starts with the cysteine, ends with the phenylalanine, and has 14 residues. Only CDR3 DNA is held: 42 bases, read in frame from base 1. A distance of 12 bases separates the germline ends of V and J, which lose 2 bases and 5 bases respectively. CDR1 and CDR2 were assigned from the germline V gene (reference sequence) as MNHNY and SVGAGI.